This TCR beta chain originates from a study of shared clonotypes between healthy human individuals. Turning to the study itself: The study drew on two women and a few men aged 18 to 49 as donors.

CD45RO-negative, CCR7-selected cells formed the naive CD8 fraction, which excluded terminally differentiated effector memory CD45RA+ cells. As for this clone: The sample carries other DNA sequences with the same CDR3.

In the authors' methods: ImmunoSEQ junction-only sequences lacked quality scores, so their filtering differed. Measured with immunoSEQ multiplex PCR; TCRdb has only the in-frame clones, and not every one. V, J and clone size are those of that table, while D and trimming were read from the DNA. The sample consists of under 2,000,000 clones, approximately 94% of them appearing once. The germline V gene has CDR1 SGHDT and CDR2 YYEEEE. Between the trimmed V and J ends, which lost 4 bases and 0 bases, there was a span of 8 bases. CDR3 length equals 13 residues. Sequencing input: naive CD8+ T cells sorted from blood. This clonotype was sampled from a man between 18 and 29 years old in good health. V gene TRBV5-6 combines with J gene TRBJ2-7, with D uncertain. The CDR3 here is CASSPGSSYEQYF. As DNA, the CDR3 is TGTGCCAGCAGCCCAGGATCCTCCTACGAGCAGTACTTC.